The 29 T cell receptor beta chains below were found in one sample sequenced in a study of blood T cell repertoires in COVID-19. This table comes from immunoSEQ multiplex PCR, and its TCRdb copy is limited to in-frame clones, with some not included. The sample contains approximately 85,000 clones, approximately 89% of which appear only once. The sample was peripheral blood. Every receptor here comes from a middle-aged man with acute or convalescent COVID-19.

The rearrangement uses TRBV4-2 and TRBJ2-7, with a possible D match to TRBD2 (6 bases). Germline assignment: CDR1 LGHNA and CDR2 YNFKEQ. The CDR3 is 15 residues long. V was trimmed by 2 bases and J by 2 bases, leaving 13 bases between them. The CDR3 coding sequence is TGTGCCAGCAGCCAATTTAGCGGAGCCACCTACGAGCAGTACGTC. Residues: CASSQFSGATYEQYV.

The chain uses TRBV5-1 and TRBJ1-2; 9 bases fit TRBD1. The J segment lost 4 bases and the V segment lost 3 bases, leaving 7 bases of the junction unmatched. Germline loops: CDR1 SGHRS, CDR2 YFSETQ. CDR3 length: 15 residues. The CDR3, as DNA: TGCGCCAGCAGCTCCGAACCGACAGGGGGCTATGGCTACACCTTC. Protein product: CASSSEPTGGYGYTF.

This sequence joins TRBV7-2 and TRBJ1-1; a possible D gene is TRBD1 (6 bases). The length of the CDR3 is 18 residues. The germline CDR1 and CDR2 sequences are SGHTA and FQGNSA. The V end was cut by 2 bases, the J end by 6 bases, with 25 bases between. The CDR3, as DNA: TGTGCCAGCAGCTTATCCTACCCACAGGGAAGTAATACCCCTGAAGCTTTCTTT. Protein product: CASSLSYPQGSNTPEAFF.

V usage is TRBV13 and J usage is TRBJ2-3, with 8 bases matching TRBD1. The trim removed 1 base at V and 5 bases at J, leaving 5 bases unmatched. CDR1 and CDR2 from the germline V gene are PRHDT and FYEKMQ (reference sequence). The CDR3 is made up of 15 amino acids. The CDR3 bases are TGTGCCAGCAGCTTAGACAGGGGGTTGGAAGATACGCAGTATTTT. Encoded protein: CASSLDRGLEDTQYF.

The V and J genes are TRBV11-2 and TRBJ2-3; 8 bases line up with TRBD2. CDR3 length: 14 residues. The trim removed 5 bases at V and 3 bases at J, leaving 4 bases unmatched. Germline loops: CDR1 SGHAT, CDR2 FQNNGV. Here the CDR3 DNA reads TGTGCCAGCAGCACGGGACTAGGGACAGATACGCAGTATTTT. Amino acids: CASSTGLGTDTQYF. Full variable domain (missing parts from reference TRBV11-2 and TRBJ2-3): EAGVAQSPRYKIIEKRQSVAFWCNPISGHATLYWYQQILGQGPKLLIQFQNNGVVDDSQLPKDRFSAERLKGVDSTLKIQPAKLEDSAVYLCASSTGLGTDTQYFGPGTRLTVL.

This chain joins TRBV5-1 and TRBJ2-7, with D hard to call. CDR3 length equals 13 residues. Trimming took 0 bases from V and 1 from J, leaving 5 bases between them. CDR1 is SGHRS, CDR2 YFSETQ, per germline. Here the CDR3 DNA reads TGCGCCAGCAGCTTGGCCCGGTCCTACGAGCAGTACTTC. It is translated as CASSLARSYEQYF.

This clone appeared once. This chain connects TRBV4-1 to TRBJ2-2; maybe TRBD2 (6 bases). This CDR3 has 15 amino acids. V gave up 0 bases and J gave up 3 bases, with 8 bases separating them. Germline CDR1 and CDR2: MGHRA and YSYEKL. The CDR3 DNA follows: TGCGCCAGCAGCCAAGAACAGCGGGACACCGGGGAGCTGTTTTTT. This codes for CASSQEQRDTGELFF.

This chain joins TRBV7-2 and TRBJ2-1; 8 positions match TRBD1. The length of the CDR3 is 15 residues. The V segment lost 7 bases and the J segment 7 bases; nucleotides outside the gene matches: 12. Germline CDR1 and CDR2: SGHTA and FQGNSA. The CDR3 DNA follows: TGTGCCAGCATCCCCGGGACAGGCATTTCGAATGAGCAGTTCTTC. Translated: CASIPGTGISNEQFF.

This clone was found once. The chain employs TRBV2 and TRBJ2-2; no reliable D call. Germline values: CDR1 SNHLY, CDR2 FYNNEI. The V gene lost 3 bases and the J gene lost 7 bases, with 6 bases spanning the gap. The CDR3 consists of 12 residues. The CDR3 sequence: CASSELSGELFF. The CDR3 nucleotides read TGTGCCAGCAGTGAGCTAAGCGGGGAGCTGTTTTTT.

This clone occurred once. V usage is TRBV12-3 or TRBV12-4 and J usage is TRBJ1-6; TRBD1 matches 8 bases. This CDR3 contains 13 residues. J was trimmed by 6 bases and V by 6 bases; bases with no gene match: 1. CDR3 region: CASRGQANSPLHF. The CDR3 coding sequence is TGTGCCAGCAGGGGACAGGCTAATTCACCCCTCCACTTT.

J is TRBJ1-2 and V is TRBV10-2; possible D gene TRBD1, 6 bases. CDR1 is WSHSY and CDR2 is SAAADI in the germline V gene. This CDR3 is 12 amino acids long. With 4 bases removed from V and 6 bases from J, the gap between germline ends came to 9 bases. The DNA of the CDR3 is TGCGCCAGCAGTGGATCAGGGGATGGCTACACCTTC. It encodes CASSGSGDGYTF.

DNA of the CDR3: TGCGCCAGCAGCCAAGCCCCGCGGGGGTACACAGATACGCAGTATTTT. As protein: CASSQAPRGYTDTQYF. V usage is TRBV4-3 and J usage is TRBJ2-3; 7 nucleotides line up with TRBD2. CDR1 LGHNA and CDR2 YSLEER come from the germline V gene. The CDR3 totals 16 residues. V dropped 1 base and J dropped 2; count of bases not matched to a gene: 6.

J is TRBJ2-2 and V is TRBV7-2; possible D gene TRBD1, 6 bases. V lost 0 bases and J 0 bases, leaving 11 bases between the germline ends. This CDR3 is 17 amino acids long. Germline lookup yields CDR1 SGHTA and CDR2 FQGNSA. CDR3 in amino acids: CASSLARGLSNTGELFF. DNA for the CDR3: TGTGCCAGCAGCTTAGCGAGGGGGTTATCGAACACCGGGGAGCTGTTTTTT.

The chain has TRBV19 and TRBJ2-3; 9 nucleotides agree with TRBD2. This CDR3 is built from 16 residues. Germline assignment: CDR1 LNHDA and CDR2 SQIVND (reference sequence). V was clipped by 7 bases and J by 2 bases; unmatched bases: 10. The CDR3 nucleotides are TGTGCCAGTAATTCGATAGCGGGGGCCAACACAGATACGCAGTATTTT. Translated: CASNSIAGANTDTQYF.

This chain links TRBV7-2 with TRBJ2-5; possible D gene TRBD1, 5 bases. This CDR3 comprises 14 residues. V was shortened by 0 bases and J by 1 base, with 6 bases between the two germline ends. Germline assignment: CDR1 SGHTA and CDR2 FQGNSA. CDR3 sequence reads: CASSLAGPQETQYF. CDR3 in DNA: TGTGCCAGCAGCTTAGCGGGGCCCCAAGAGACCCAGTACTTC.

This rearrangement joins TRBV6-2 or TRBV6-3 to TRBJ1-2, with unresolved D. CDR1 is MNHEY and CDR2 is SVGEGT in the germline V gene. CDR3 size: 14 residues. The V end lost 4 bases, the J end lost 4 bases, and 13 bases lay between the germline ends. CDR3 bases: TGTGCCAGCAGTTTGACTGACTCTGTCTATGGCTACACCTTC. This encodes CASSLTDSVYGYTF.

This clone was counted between two and nine times. Other DNA sequences of this sample code for an identical CDR3. The chain couples TRBV6-5 to TRBJ2-7; 8 bases map to TRBD1. The V gene end was trimmed by 2 bases and the J gene end by 7 bases; junction bases not matched to a gene: 7. The CDR3 loop spans 14 amino acids. Looked up from germline, CDR1 is MNHEY and CDR2 is SVGAGI. CDR3 amino acids: CASSYRQGAREQYF. The CDR3 DNA is TGTGCCAGCAGTTACAGGCAGGGGGCAAGGGAGCAGTACTTC.

The chain has TRBV28 and TRBJ2-5, with 11 bases fitting TRBD2. This CDR3 has 16 amino acids. V dropped 7 bases and J dropped 3; count of bases not matched to a gene: 10. Per the germline V gene, CDR1 is MDHEN and CDR2 is SYDVKM. CDR3 DNA: TGTGCCAGCACCTCATTCGGGACTAGCGGTAAAGAGACCCAGTACTTC. It yields the protein CASTSFGTSGKETQYF.

The DNA of the CDR3 is TGTGCCAGCTCACCAATCCGGGTAGATTACACCGGGGAGCTGTTTTTT. The encoded protein is CASSPIRVDYTGELFF. The chain links TRBV18 to TRBJ2-2; no definite D call. V dropped 2 bases and J dropped 3 bases, with 13 bases sitting between them. CDR1 KGHSH and CDR2 LQKENI come from the germline V gene. The CDR3 loop spans 16 amino acids.

The chain employs TRBV11-2 and TRBJ2-1; 12 nucleotides line up with TRBD2. This CDR3 comprises 14 residues. J gave up 14 bases and V 5 bases, and 10 bases lay outside the gene matches. Germline V gene sequence: CDR1 SGHAT, CDR2 FQNNGV. Here the CDR3 DNA reads TGTGCCAGCAGCAGAGCTAGCGGGAGGGCCGTTGAGTTCTTC. Translation: CASSRASGRAVEFF. Complete variable domain (other parts from reference TRBV11-2 and TRBJ2-1): EAGVAQSPRYKIIEKRQSVAFWCNPISGHATLYWYQQILGQGPKLLIQFQNNGVVDDSQLPKDRFSAERLKGVDSTLKIQPAKLEDSAVYLCASSRASGRAVEFFGPGTRLTVL.

The genes are TRBV12-3 or TRBV12-4 and TRBJ1-2, with TRBD1 matching 12 bases. The V gene end was trimmed by 6 bases and the J gene end by 4 bases; junction bases not matched to a gene: 0. This CDR3 contains 13 residues. The CDR3 spells CASRGQGAYGYTF. The CDR3 DNA reads as TGTGCCAGCAGGGGACAGGGGGCCTATGGCTACACCTTC.

Here the CDR3 reads CASSQDRQARNEQFF. CDR3 in DNA: TGCGCCAGCAGCCAAGACAGACAGGCGAGGAATGAGCAGTTCTTC. The chain employs TRBV4-3 and TRBJ2-1, with a possible D match to TRBD1 (6 bases). V lost 0 bases and J lost 7, with 13 bases in between. This CDR3 comprises 15 residues. CDR1 is LGHNA, CDR2 YSLEER, per germline.

The genes are TRBV18 and TRBJ1-1; D remains ambiguous. In germline, CDR1 is KGHSH, CDR2 LQKENI. V was shortened by 2 bases and J by 2 bases, with 9 bases between the two germline ends. The CDR3 runs 14 residues. CDR3 sequence (DNA): TGTGCCAGCTCACCATCATTGAGTAACACTGAAGCTTTCTTT. Its translation is CASSPSLSNTEAFF.

The chain recombines TRBV6-5 with TRBJ1-4; 7 bases line up with TRBD1. This CDR3 comprises 14 residues. Looked up from germline, CDR1 is MNHEY and CDR2 is SVGAGI. The junction had 5 bases not matched to a gene; V was cut back by 6 bases and J by 4 bases. The CDR3 spells CASRRDSNNEKLFF. DNA for the CDR3: TGTGCCAGCAGGAGGGACAGTAATAATGAAAAACTGTTTTTT.

The chain uses TRBV7-3 and TRBJ2-3; 7 nucleotides align to TRBD2. V lost 0 bases, J lost 0 bases, and 9 bases stayed unmatched. Per germline, CDR1 SGHTA and CDR2 FQGTGA. There are 18 residues in the CDR3. As DNA, the CDR3 is TGTGCCAGCAGCTTAACGGGGGACTACCTTTCTAGCACAGATACGCAGTATTTT. Translating gives CASSLTGDYLSSTDTQYF.

The chain combines TRBV4-3 with TRBJ2-3, with D perhaps TRBD2 (6 bases). Germline lookup yields CDR1 LGHNA and CDR2 YSLEER. Trimming shortened V by 1 base and J by 8 bases, and 19 bases separated the two germline ends. The CDR3 is made up of 16 amino acids. As DNA, the CDR3 is TGCGCCAGCAGCCAAGCGGGGCCAGGAGGGCTCGGTACGCAGTATTTT. Translation: CASSQAGPGGLGTQYF.

The genes are TRBV2 and TRBJ1-5; D ambiguous. CDR3 length equals 14 residues. Germline loops: CDR1 SNHLY, CDR2 FYNNEI. V lost 4 bases, J lost 2 bases, and 9 bases lay in between. The CDR3 nucleotides read TGTGCCAGCAGTGTCGGGTACGGCAATCAGCCCCAGCATTTT. Its protein is CASSVGYGNQPQHF.

The chain combines TRBV6-2 or TRBV6-3 with TRBJ1-4; D not resolved. This CDR3 is 14 amino acids long. Trimming took off 3 bases at V and 4 bases at J, with 9 bases between the two ends. CDR1 and CDR2 from the germline V gene are MNHEY and SVGEGT. The CDR3 DNA reads TGTGCCAGCAGTTATACCAGGCTTAATGAAAAACTGTTTTTT. Protein sequence: CASSYTRLNEKLFF.

This chain joins TRBV7-2 and TRBJ2-7, with TRBD1 as a possible D gene (6 bases). The ends were cut back, 2 bases at V and 6 bases at J, with 14 bases in the middle. The CDR3 is 14 residues long. In germline, CDR1 is SGHTA, CDR2 FQGNSA. CDR3 sequence reads: CASSLKTGSVEQYF. The DNA of the CDR3 is TGTGCCAGCAGCTTAAAAACAGGGTCGGTCGAGCAGTACTTC.